This is a list of T cell receptor beta chains from one sample in a study of shared clonotypes between healthy human individuals. The assay was immunoSEQ multiplex PCR, and TCRdb's table has in-frame clones only and misses some. The sample lists roughly 1,500,000 clones, about 98.5% occurring once. Specimen: naive CD4+ T cells sorted from blood. The receptors originated from a man aged 30 to 45 in good health. The CDR3 runs from the conserved cysteine through the conserved F or W. D genes are given only for firm matches. Clone sizes are given selectively: once, few, many, or a class where the clone is expanded.

d_call	j_call	v_call	clone_size	cdr3_nt	cdr3_aa
TRBD2	TRBJ2-7	TRBV2	.	TGTGCCAGCATACAACTAGCGGGAGTTTCCCACGAGCAGTACTTC	CASIQLAGVSHEQYF
.	TRBJ1-1	TRBV6-5	once	TGTGCCAGCACGCGGGGGACCAAGAACACTGAAGCTTTCTTT	CASTRGTKNTEAFF
.	TRBJ2-3	TRBV10-3	.	TGTGCCATCGGGCGAGGAGGGCTCACAGATACGCAGTATTTT	CAIGRGGLTDTQYF
TRBD2	TRBJ2-7	TRBV28	.	TGTGCCAGCAGTCCCGGGGGGGGAGGTGTGTCCTACGAGCAGTACTTC	CASSPGGGGVSYEQYF
.	TRBJ2-4	TRBV15	.	TGTGCCACCAGCAGAGATCAGATGCTGACAGATTTAGCCAAAAACATTCAGTACTTC	CATSRDQMLTDLAKNIQYF
.	TRBJ2-7	TRBV9	.	TGTGCCAGCAGCGCGGCGGCCGGGACGCAGTTTGAGCAGTACTTC	CASSAAAGTQFEQYF
TRBD2	TRBJ2-1	TRBV9	once	TGTGCCAGCAGCGCTACCGGGACTAGCCATGAGCAGTTCTTC	CASSATGTSHEQFF
.	TRBJ1-1	TRBV2	.	TGTGCCAGCAGTGGATACAACCCCACTGAAGCTTTCTTT	CASSGYNPTEAFF
TRBD1	TRBJ2-2	TRBV5-1	.	TGCGCCAGCAGCACGGACAGGGAAGGCGGGGAGCTGTTTTTT	CASSTDREGGELFF
.	TRBJ2-3	TRBV29-1	.	TGCAGCGGGGCTGGGGGATCGGGCACAGATACGCAGTATTTT	CSGAGGSGTDTQYF
.	TRBJ1-1	TRBV5-6	.	TGTGCCAGCAGCTCCCCAAGCACAGGGACCTCCGGAGCTTTCTTT	CASSSPSTGTSGAFF
TRBD1	TRBJ1-2	TRBV5-5	.	TGTGCCAGCAGCTTGGAGGACAGGGCGCCCCTCTATGGCTACACCTTC	CASSLEDRAPLYGYTF
.	TRBJ1-1	TRBV11-2	.	TGTGCCAGCAGCTTCCACACCAAATCTGAAGCTTTCTTT	CASSFHTKSEAFF
TRBD1	TRBJ2-7	TRBV15	.	TGTGCCACCAGCAGTTCCCACCCGGGACAGGGTGATTGGCGGTACTACGAGCAGTACTTC	CATSSSHPGQGDWRYYEQYF
TRBD2	TRBJ2-3	TRBV9	.	TGTGCCAGCAGCCCTCTTAGCGGGCATACAGATACGCAGTATTTT	CASSPLSGHTDTQYF
.	TRBJ1-4	TRBV10-3	.	TGTGCCATCAGTGAGTCGCCGAGGAGGGAACTGTTTTTT	CAISESPRRELFF
TRBD2	TRBJ2-3	TRBV18	.	TGTGCCAGCTCTGACCGTACTAGCGGGAGGGCAGATACGCAGTATTTT	CASSDRTSGRADTQYF
.	TRBJ2-7	TRBV19	.	TGTGCCAGTAGTGAACGGCAGGGGACCCACGAGCAGTACTTC	CASSERQGTHEQYF
.	TRBJ1-4	TRBV6-5	.	TGTGCCAGCAGTTACTCGTGGACCCAAGGTGAAAAACTGTTTTTT	CASSYSWTQGEKLFF
TRBD1	TRBJ1-5	TRBV27	.	TGTGCCAGCAGGCGGACAGGCGATAATCAGCCCCAGCATTTT	CASRRTGDNQPQHF
TRBD2	TRBJ2-1	TRBV7-9	.	TGTGCCAGCAGCTTAGTGGGACTAGCGGGAGTCACCTACAATGAGCAGTTCTTC	CASSLVGLAGVTYNEQFF
TRBD2	TRBJ2-7	TRBV5-1	.	TGCGCCAGCAGCCCGGGGACTAGCGGCGAGCAGTACTTC	CASSPGTSGEQYF
.	TRBJ2-7	TRBV15	.	TGTGCCACCAGCCCCCGCTCGGGCGGAATGCACTACGAGCAGTACTTC	CATSPRSGGMHYEQYF
.	TRBJ2-3	TRBV7-2	.	TGTGCCAGCAGCGCATTAGGGGATACGCAGTATTTT	CASSALGDTQYF
.	TRBJ2-7	TRBV6-5	.	TGTGCCAGCAGTTACCTTAGGAAGGCTGACGAGCAGTACTTC	CASSYLRKADEQYF
.	TRBJ2-5	TRBV29-1	.	TGCAGCGTTGACACAGGAAGGGAGACCCAGTACTTC	CSVDTGRETQYF
.	TRBJ1-2	TRBV12-5	.	TGTGCTAGTGGTTTGGGTACGTCGGGAGGATCCTATGGCTACACCTTC	CASGLGTSGGSYGYTF